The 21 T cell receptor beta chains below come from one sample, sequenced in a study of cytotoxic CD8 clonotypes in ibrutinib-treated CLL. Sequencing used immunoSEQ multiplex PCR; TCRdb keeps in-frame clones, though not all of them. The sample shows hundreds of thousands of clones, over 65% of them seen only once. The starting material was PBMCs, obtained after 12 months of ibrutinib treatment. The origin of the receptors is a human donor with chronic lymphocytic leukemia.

CDR3 amino acids: CASSGVAYANTGELFF. The CDR3 DNA sequence: TGTGCCAGCAGTGGAGTAGCGTACGCGAACACCGGGGAGCTGTTTTTT. The genes are TRBV6-1 and TRBJ2-2; TRBD2 might be the D (5 bases). V lost 4 bases, J lost 0 bases, and 12 bases lay in between. This CDR3 is 16 amino acids long. Per the germline V gene, CDR1 is MNHNS and CDR2 is SASEGT.

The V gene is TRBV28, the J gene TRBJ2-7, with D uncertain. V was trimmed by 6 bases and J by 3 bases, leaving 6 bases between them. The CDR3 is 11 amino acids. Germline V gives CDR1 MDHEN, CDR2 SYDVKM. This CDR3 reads CASSYYYEQYF. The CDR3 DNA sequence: TGTGCCAGCAGCTATTACTACGAGCAGTACTTC.

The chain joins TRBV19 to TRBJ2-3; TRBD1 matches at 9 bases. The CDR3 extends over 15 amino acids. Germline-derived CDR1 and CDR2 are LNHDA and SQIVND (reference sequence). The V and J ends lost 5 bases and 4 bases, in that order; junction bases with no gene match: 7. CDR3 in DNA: TGTGCCAGTAGTCCCCGACAGGGGGTCTCAGATACGCAGTATTTT. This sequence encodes CASSPRQGVSDTQYF.

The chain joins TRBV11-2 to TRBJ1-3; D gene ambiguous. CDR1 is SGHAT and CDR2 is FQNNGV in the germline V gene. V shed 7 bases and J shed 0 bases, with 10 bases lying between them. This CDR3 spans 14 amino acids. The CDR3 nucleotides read TGTGCCAGCATAGAGGACCACTCTGGAAACACCATATATTTT. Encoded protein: CASIEDHSGNTIYF.

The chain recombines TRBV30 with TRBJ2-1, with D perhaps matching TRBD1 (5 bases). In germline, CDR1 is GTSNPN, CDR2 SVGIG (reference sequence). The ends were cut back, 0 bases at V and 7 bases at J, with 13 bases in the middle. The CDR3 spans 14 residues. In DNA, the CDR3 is TGTGCCTGGAGTGTACAGGTTTTCGTGAATGAGCAGTTCTTC. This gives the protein CAWSVQVFVNEQFF. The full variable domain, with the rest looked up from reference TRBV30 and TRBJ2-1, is SQTIHQWPATLVQPVGSPLSLECTVEGTSNPNLYWYRQAAGRGLQLLFYSVGIGQISSEVPQNLSASRPQDRQFILSSKKLLLSDSGFYLCAWSVQVFVNEQFFGPGTRLTVL.

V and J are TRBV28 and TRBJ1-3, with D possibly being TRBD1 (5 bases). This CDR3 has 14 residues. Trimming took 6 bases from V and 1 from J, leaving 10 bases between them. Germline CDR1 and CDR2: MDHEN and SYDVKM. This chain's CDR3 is CASRPGGSGNTIYF. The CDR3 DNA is TGTGCCAGCAGACCGGGGGGATCTGGAAACACCATATATTTT. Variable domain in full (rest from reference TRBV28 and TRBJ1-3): DVKVTQSSRYLVKRTGEKVFLECVQDMDHENMFWYRQDPGLGLRLIYFSYDVKMKEKGDIPEGYSVSREKKERFSLILESASTNQTSMYLCASRPGGSGNTIYFGEGSWLTVV.

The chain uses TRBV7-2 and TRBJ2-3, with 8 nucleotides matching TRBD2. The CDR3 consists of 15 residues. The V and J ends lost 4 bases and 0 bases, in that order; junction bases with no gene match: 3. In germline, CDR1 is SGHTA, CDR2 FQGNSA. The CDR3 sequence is CASSSLAASTDTQYF. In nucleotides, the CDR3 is TGTGCCAGCAGCTCACTAGCGGCTAGCACAGATACGCAGTATTTT.

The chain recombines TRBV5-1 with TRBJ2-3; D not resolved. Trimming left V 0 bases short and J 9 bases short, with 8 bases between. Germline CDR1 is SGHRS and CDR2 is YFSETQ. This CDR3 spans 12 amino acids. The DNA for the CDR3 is TGCGCCAGCAGCTTGGAAAGAGGCACGCAGTATTTT. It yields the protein CASSLERGTQYF.

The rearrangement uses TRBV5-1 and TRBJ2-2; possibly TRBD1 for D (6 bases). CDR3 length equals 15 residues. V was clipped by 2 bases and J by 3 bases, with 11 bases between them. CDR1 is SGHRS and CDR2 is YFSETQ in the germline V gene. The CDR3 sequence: CASSFLAGDTGELFF. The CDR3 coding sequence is TGCGCCAGCAGCTTCTTAGCAGGGGACACCGGGGAGCTGTTTTTT.

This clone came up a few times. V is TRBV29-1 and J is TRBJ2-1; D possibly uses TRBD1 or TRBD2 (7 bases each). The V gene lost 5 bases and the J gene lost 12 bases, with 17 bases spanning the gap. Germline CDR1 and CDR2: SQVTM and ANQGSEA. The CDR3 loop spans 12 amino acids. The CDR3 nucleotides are TGCAGCGTTTGGGAGGGGGCCAAACGGCAGTTCTTC. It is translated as CSVWEGAKRQFF.

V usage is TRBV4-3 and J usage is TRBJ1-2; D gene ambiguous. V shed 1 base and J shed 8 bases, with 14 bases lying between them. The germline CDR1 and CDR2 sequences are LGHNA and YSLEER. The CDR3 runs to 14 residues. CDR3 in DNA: TGCGCCAGCAGCCAAGGAGCGGGGAGGATAGGCTACACCTTC. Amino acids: CASSQGAGRIGYTF.

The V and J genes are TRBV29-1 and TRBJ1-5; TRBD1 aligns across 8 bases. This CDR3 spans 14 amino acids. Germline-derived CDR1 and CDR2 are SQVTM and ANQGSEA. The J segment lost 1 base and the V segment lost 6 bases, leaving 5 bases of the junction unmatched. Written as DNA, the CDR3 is TGCAGCGTCCGTTGGACAGGGAGCAATCAGCCCCAGCATTTT. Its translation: CSVRWTGSNQPQHF.

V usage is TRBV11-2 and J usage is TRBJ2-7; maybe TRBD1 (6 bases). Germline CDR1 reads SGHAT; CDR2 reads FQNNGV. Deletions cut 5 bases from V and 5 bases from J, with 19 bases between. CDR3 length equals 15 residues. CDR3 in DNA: TGTGCCAGCAGCAAACTGGGCGGCAGGGGCCACGAGCAGTACTTC. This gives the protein CASSKLGGRGHEQYF.

The CDR3, as DNA: TGTGCCAGCAGCTTAGGGGTCGGGGGCCAGGTTGGACCATGGTTAACGCAGTATTTT. This gives the protein CASSLGVGGQVGPWLTQYF. This chain links TRBV7-9 with TRBJ2-3; D might be TRBD1 or TRBD2, each matching 6 bases. Looked up from germline, CDR1 is SEHNR and CDR2 is FQNEAQ (reference sequence). Between the trimmed V and J ends, which lost 1 base and 9 bases, there was a span of 29 bases. CDR3 length equals 19 residues.

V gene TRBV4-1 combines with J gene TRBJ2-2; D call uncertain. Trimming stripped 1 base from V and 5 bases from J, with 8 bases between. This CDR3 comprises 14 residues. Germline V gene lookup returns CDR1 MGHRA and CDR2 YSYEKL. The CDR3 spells CASSQVQETGELFF. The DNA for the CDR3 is TGCGCCAGCAGCCAAGTTCAGGAGACCGGGGAGCTGTTTTTT.

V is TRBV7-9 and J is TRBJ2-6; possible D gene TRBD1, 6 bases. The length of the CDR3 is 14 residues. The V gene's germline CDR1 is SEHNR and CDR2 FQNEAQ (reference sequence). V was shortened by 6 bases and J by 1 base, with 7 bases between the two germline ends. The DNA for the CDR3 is TGTGCCAGCAGTACAGGGTCTGGGGCCAACGTCCTGACTTTC. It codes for CASSTGSGANVLTF.

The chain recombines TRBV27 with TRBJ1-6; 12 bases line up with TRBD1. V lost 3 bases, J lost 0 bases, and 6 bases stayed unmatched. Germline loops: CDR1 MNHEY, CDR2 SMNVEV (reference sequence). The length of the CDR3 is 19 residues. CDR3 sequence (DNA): TGTGCCAGCAGTTTCCCCGGGACAGGGGGCTCCTCCTATAATTCACCCCTCCACTTT. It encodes CASSFPGTGGSSYNSPLHF.

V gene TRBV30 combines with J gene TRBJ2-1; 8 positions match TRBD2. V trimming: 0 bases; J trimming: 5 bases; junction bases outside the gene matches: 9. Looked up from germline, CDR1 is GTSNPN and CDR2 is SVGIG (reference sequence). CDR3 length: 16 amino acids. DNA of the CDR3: TGTGCCTGGAGTGTACGTGGGACTAGGTCCCACAATGAGCAGTTCTTC. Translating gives CAWSVRGTRSHNEQFF.

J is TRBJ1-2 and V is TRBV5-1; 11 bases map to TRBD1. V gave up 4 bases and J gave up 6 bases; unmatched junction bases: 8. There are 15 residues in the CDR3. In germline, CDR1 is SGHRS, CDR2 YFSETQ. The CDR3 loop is CASSPWTGGADGYTF. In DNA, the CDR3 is TGCGCCAGCAGCCCCTGGACAGGGGGCGCGGATGGCTACACCTTC.

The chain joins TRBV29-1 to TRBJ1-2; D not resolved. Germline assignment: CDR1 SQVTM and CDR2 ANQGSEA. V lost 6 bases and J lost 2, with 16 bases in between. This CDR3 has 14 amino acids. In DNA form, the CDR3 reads TGCAGCGTGACCGGCTCGTCCGCAAACTATGGCTACACCTTC. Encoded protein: CSVTGSSANYGYTF.

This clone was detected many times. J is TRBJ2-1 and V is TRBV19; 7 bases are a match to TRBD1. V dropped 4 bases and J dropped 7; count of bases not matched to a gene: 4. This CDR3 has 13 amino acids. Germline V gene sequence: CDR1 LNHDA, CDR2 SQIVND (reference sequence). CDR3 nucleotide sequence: TGTGCCAGTAGTACCTCGACAGGGAATGAGCAGTTCTTC. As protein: CASSTSTGNEQFF.